The clone carrying this T cell receptor (beta chain) was detected a few times. Its antigen is as yet unknown. Uncontrolled infection, other autoimmune disease, pregnancy and lactation each barred patients from inclusion. Together with thyroid ultrasound, orbital computed tomography, serum thyroxine and TRAb, clinical symptoms were used for diagnoses. This specimen comes from a study of T cells in Graves' hyperthyroidism and ophthalmopathy. Study-wide points: A 13 V-J model separated ophthalmopathy from stable hyperthyroidism. Peripheral blood also featured most of the thyroid clonotypes expanded above 0.001.

The CDR3 has 15 amino acids. Between the trimmed V and J ends, which lost 3 bases and 6 bases, there was a span of 12 bases. Germline V gives CDR1 LGHNA, CDR2 YSLEER. Researchers took RNA transcripts and amplified the TCR beta CDR3 regions from them. First-round RT-PCR of the TCR CDR3 relied on the HTBI primer set. TCRdb redid the calling of the multiplex PCR reads with MiXCR, one entry per CDR3 protein. The sample contains nearly 750,000 distinct CDR3 sequences, over 35% of which appear only once. The rearrangement links TRBV4-3 to TRBJ1-6, with a possible D match to TRBD1 (5 bases). This TCR derives from a woman between 35 and 50 years old with Graves' hyperthyroidism. Sample: blood. CDR3 amino acids: CASSQGTGRNSPLHF. Here the CDR3 DNA reads TGCGCCAGCAGCCAGGGGACCGGGCGTAATTCACCCCTCCACTTT.